Each of the 4 T cell receptor beta chains below was sequenced from the same sample in a study of post-analysis software for immune sequencing data. Points from the study as a whole: About five TRBV segments (TRBV5-6, TRBV5-1 and TRBV20-1 among them) occurred more frequently in patients than in controls.

Their target antigens are unknown. Unique molecular identifiers were present in the TCR beta cDNA libraries. TCRdb recomputed calls from the PCR reads with MiXCR, one row per CDR3 protein. Counted here are about 800,000 distinct CDR3 sequences, roughly 27% occurring once; the ten biggest clones make up 0.56%. The sequenced sample was blood. These receptors all come from a girl aged 10 to 17 with multiple sclerosis.

The chain has TRBV28 and TRBJ2-3; a weak D match, TRBD2 (6 bases). The V gene lost 5 bases and the J gene lost 2 bases, with 17 bases spanning the gap. Germline CDR1 is MDHEN and CDR2 is SYDVKM. The CDR3 is 16 residues long. CDR3 DNA: TGTGCCAGCAGTCCCCCGACCACGGGACTCACAGATACGCAGTATTTT. Its translation: CASSPPTTGLTDTQYF.

There are a few counts of this clonotype. The chain has TRBV7-9 and TRBJ2-5, with D possibly matching TRBD1 (7 bases). Germline V gives CDR1 SEHNR, CDR2 FQNEAQ (reference sequence). Trimming took 2 bases from V and 1 from J, leaving 14 bases between them. There are 16 residues in the CDR3. The CDR3 DNA follows: TGTGCCAGCAGCTTACGCAGGGGGGTCCTCCAAGAGACCCAGTACTTC. It encodes CASSLRRGVLQETQYF.

This clonotype has more than one count but fewer than ten. The chain recombines TRBV29-1 with TRBJ1-2; D remains ambiguous. V dropped 5 bases and J dropped 8 bases, with 18 bases sitting between them. The germline CDR1 and CDR2 sequences are SQVTM and ANQGSEA. This CDR3 contains 13 residues. The DNA for the CDR3 is TGCAGCGTTCCTAAAAGGACCGAGTACGGCTACACCTTC. Residues: CSVPKRTEYGYTF.

The rearrangement links TRBV7-9 to TRBJ2-5; D not resolved. V was pared by 1 base and J by 4 bases, with 7 bases between. The CDR3 is made up of 13 amino acids. From germline, CDR1 is SEHNR and CDR2 FQNEAQ (reference sequence). CDR3 sequence: CASSLGVVETQYF. CDR3 DNA: TGTGCCAGCAGCTTAGGCGTCGTAGAGACCCAGTACTTC.